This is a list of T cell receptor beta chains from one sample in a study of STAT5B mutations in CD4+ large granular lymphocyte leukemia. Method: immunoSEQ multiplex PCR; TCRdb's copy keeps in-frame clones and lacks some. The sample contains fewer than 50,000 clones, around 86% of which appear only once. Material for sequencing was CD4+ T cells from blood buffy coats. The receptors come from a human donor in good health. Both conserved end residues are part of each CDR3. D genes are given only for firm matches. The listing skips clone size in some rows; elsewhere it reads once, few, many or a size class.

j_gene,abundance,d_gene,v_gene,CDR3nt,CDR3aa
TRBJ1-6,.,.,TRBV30,TGTGCCTGGAATGGACAGTCCTACCGTTCACCCCTCCACTTT,CAWNGQSYRSPLHF
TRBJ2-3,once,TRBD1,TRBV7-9,TGTGCCAGCAGCTTAGGACAGGGGCGGAATACGCAGTATTTT,CASSLGQGRNTQYF
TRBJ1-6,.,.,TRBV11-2,TGTGCCAGCAGCCCCGGCGGCCGGAATAATTCACCCCTCCACTTT,CASSPGGRNNSPLHF
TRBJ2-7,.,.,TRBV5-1,TGCGCCAGCAGAACCGGGACACCCTACGAGCAGTACTTC,CASRTGTPYEQYF
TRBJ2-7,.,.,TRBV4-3,TGCGCCAGCAGCCAGTTTATCGGGATCTACGAGCAGTACTTC,CASSQFIGIYEQYF
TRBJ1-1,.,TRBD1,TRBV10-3,TGTGCCATCAAGGGGGACAGCACTGAAGCTTTCTTT,CAIKGDSTEAFF
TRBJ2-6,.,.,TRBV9,TGTGCCAGCACGAAGGCAGGGGCCCTCTCTGGGGCCGACGTCCTGACTTTC,CASTKAGALSGADVLTF
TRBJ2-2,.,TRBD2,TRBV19,TGTGCCAGTAGTATGACTAGCGGGAGCACCTTGGACACCGGGGAGCTGTTTTTT,CASSMTSGSTLDTGELFF
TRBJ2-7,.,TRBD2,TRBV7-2,TGTGCCAGCAGCTTCCTCGGGGGGGCATCCTACGAGCAGTACTTC,CASSFLGGASYEQYF
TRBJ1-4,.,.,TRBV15,TGTGCCACCAGCAGAGATCCCGGTGAAAAACTGTTTTTT,CATSRDPGEKLFF